One sample yielded the 25 T cell receptor beta chains listed below, sequenced in a study of lymphopenia after photon versus proton radiotherapy. Sequenced by immunoSEQ multiplex PCR; TCRdb stores in-frame clones only, minus some. Of 150,000 to 200,000 clones listed, approximately 86% are singletons. The sample here was peripheral blood, taken from a patient treated with photon-based radiotherapy. The receptors were sampled from a man aged 45 to 65 with gastric cancer.

This sequence joins TRBV5-1 and TRBJ1-1; TRBD1 agrees at 7 bases. Trimming took 5 bases from V and 1 from J; bases not matched to a gene: 5. Germline loops: CDR1 SGHRS, CDR2 YFSETQ. The CDR3 consists of 14 residues. CDR3 DNA: TGCGCCAGCAGTGAGGGGGCTCGGAACACTGAAGCTTTCTTT. Its protein product is CASSEGARNTEAFF. Together with reference TRBV5-1 and TRBJ1-1, the CDR3 gives the full variable domain: KAGVTQTPRYLIKTRGQQVTLSCSPISGHRSVSWYQQTPGQGLQFLFEYFSETQRNKGNFPGRFSGRQFSNSRSEMNVSTLELGDSALYLCASSEGARNTEAFFGQGTRLTVV.

The J gene is TRBJ2-3, the V gene TRBV5-1; D is possibly TRBD2 (5 bases). Germline loops: CDR1 SGHRS, CDR2 YFSETQ. V was pared by 4 bases and J by 0 bases, with 12 bases between. The CDR3 runs 15 residues. CDR3 sequence reads: CASSDSSTSTDTQYF. CDR3 DNA: TGCGCCAGCAGCGATTCTAGCACTAGCACAGATACGCAGTATTTT.

The chain employs TRBV5-1 and TRBJ1-4; possibly TRBD1 for D (5 bases). Germline V gives CDR1 SGHRS, CDR2 YFSETQ. CDR3 length equals 13 residues. V lost 4 bases to trimming and J lost 7 bases, with 11 bases between them. This CDR3 reads CASSGGAGEKLFF. The CDR3 bases are TGCGCCAGCAGCGGTGGGGCCGGTGAAAAACTGTTTTTT.

This clone occurred a few times. The chain uses TRBV12-5 and TRBJ2-3; 10 bases line up with TRBD2. CDR3 length equals 16 residues. V lost 7 bases, J lost 6 bases, and 13 bases stayed unmatched. In germline, CDR1 is LGHNT, CDR2 FRNRAP. The CDR3 DNA follows: TGTGCTAGTGCCCCTAGCGGGAGAAGGTTGGGGGATACGCAGTATTTT. This sequence encodes CASAPSGRRLGDTQYF.

The rearrangement uses TRBV6-1 and TRBJ1-4, with 9 bases that match TRBD1. This CDR3 contains 16 residues. With V trimmed by 3 bases and J by 8 bases, 10 bases remained unmatched. Germline-derived CDR1 and CDR2 are MNHNS and SASEGT. CDR3 sequence (DNA): TGTGCCAGCAGTGAGATACAGGGGGCCCGGGAGGAAAAACTGTTTTTT. It yields the protein CASSEIQGAREEKLFF.

The chain combines TRBV30 with TRBJ2-2; 9 positions agree with TRBD1. Germline lookup yields CDR1 GTSNPN and CDR2 SVGIG (reference sequence). Losses at the gene ends were 2 bases for V and 4 bases for J; bases not matched to a gene: 5. This CDR3 is 15 amino acids long. The chain's CDR3 is CAWSIGTGITGELFF. In DNA form, the CDR3 reads TGTGCCTGGAGTATCGGGACAGGGATCACCGGGGAGCTGTTTTTT.

The V call is TRBV10-3, the J call TRBJ2-7, with D hard to call. The V end was cut by 0 bases, the J end by 9 bases, with 9 bases between. Per the germline V gene, CDR1 is ENHRY and CDR2 is SYGVKD. The CDR3 length is 12 residues. The CDR3 sequence: CAISESASVQYF. The CDR3 DNA follows: TGTGCCATCAGTGAGTCGGCGAGTGTGCAGTACTTC.

The chain links TRBV5-1 to TRBJ2-3; TRBD1 agrees at 8 bases. Germline V lookup: CDR1 SGHRS, CDR2 YFSETQ. V lost 3 bases to trimming and J lost 4 bases; unmatched junction nucleotides: 7. This CDR3 contains 15 residues. CDR3 region: CASSSTGTGADTQYF. The CDR3, as DNA: TGCGCCAGCAGCTCGACCGGGACAGGCGCAGATACGCAGTATTTT. Using reference TRBV5-1 and TRBJ2-3 for the parts outside the CDR3, the full variable domain is KAGVTQTPRYLIKTRGQQVTLSCSPISGHRSVSWYQQTPGQGLQFLFEYFSETQRNKGNFPGRFSGRQFSNSRSEMNVSTLELGDSALYLCASSSTGTGADTQYFGPGTRLTVL.

The V call is TRBV7-9, the J call TRBJ2-7; 7 bases agree with TRBD2. The V gene end was trimmed by 4 bases and the J gene end by 4 bases; junction bases not matched to a gene: 13. This CDR3 comprises 16 residues. CDR1 SEHNR and CDR2 FQNEAQ come from the germline V gene (reference sequence). CDR3 protein: CASSSPRGGSRYEQYF. CDR3 nucleotides: TGTGCCAGCAGCTCCCCGAGGGGCGGGAGTAGGTACGAGCAGTACTTC.

This rearrangement joins TRBV4-1 to TRBJ2-3; 16 bases map to TRBD2. Germline CDR1 reads MGHRA; CDR2 reads YSYEKL. This CDR3 spans 17 amino acids. Trimming removed 4 bases from V and 5 bases from J; junction bases left unmatched: 6. The chain's CDR3 is CASSRSGTSGREDTQYF. DNA of the CDR3: TGCGCCAGCAGCCGTTCAGGGACTAGCGGGAGGGAAGATACGCAGTATTTT.

The V call is TRBV9, the J call TRBJ1-5; 9 nucleotides match TRBD1. The germline V gene encodes CDR1 SGDLS and CDR2 YYNGEE. V lost 4 bases to trimming and J lost 4 bases; unmatched junction nucleotides: 3. CDR3 length: 14 residues. The CDR3 DNA follows: TGTGCCAGCAGCCCACAGGGGGCAAATCAGCCCCAGCATTTT. The encoded protein is CASSPQGANQPQHF.

The CDR3 DNA reads as TGTGCCAGCAGCTTTCCGGGACAGAGGAACACCTATGGCTACACCTTC. It yields the protein CASSFPGQRNTYGYTF. V and J are TRBV5-4 and TRBJ1-2; 7 nucleotides match TRBD1. This CDR3 is built from 16 residues. Germline CDR1 reads SGHNT; CDR2 reads YYREEE (reference sequence). The V and J ends lost 2 bases and 4 bases, in that order; junction bases with no gene match: 11.

CDR3 sequence reads: CASSLSSLSNTEAFF. The CDR3 DNA reads as TGTGCCAGCAGCTTGAGTTCCTTATCTAACACTGAAGCTTTCTTT. V is TRBV5-4 and J is TRBJ1-1; D call uncertain. Trimming left V 1 base short and J 2 bases short, with 12 bases between. Germline V gene lookup returns CDR1 SGHNT and CDR2 YYREEE (reference sequence). This CDR3 comprises 15 residues.

This chain uses TRBV6-6 with TRBJ2-6, with D perhaps assigned TRBD1 or TRBD2 (5 bases each). This CDR3 comprises 16 residues. The V end was cut by 9 bases, the J end by 0 bases, with 15 bases between. From germline, CDR1 is MNHNY and CDR2 SVGAGI (reference sequence). The CDR3 loop reads CASLSGRSSGANVLTF. The DNA of the CDR3 is TGTGCCAGTTTATCGGGACGGTCCTCTGGGGCCAACGTCCTGACTTTC.

The chain carries TRBV7-2 and TRBJ2-7; tentatively, D is TRBD1 (5 bases). CDR1 is SGHTA, CDR2 FQGNSA, per germline. This CDR3 contains 14 residues. Trimming pared 7 bases from V and 6 bases from J, leaving 19 bases between. CDR3 coding DNA: TGTGCCAGCAATAAAGACCGCAGGGTCGGCGAGCAGTACTTC. Translating gives CASNKDRRVGEQYF.

The gene calls are TRBV7-2 and TRBJ2-1; possible D gene TRBD2, 6 bases. The V end lost 0 bases, the J end lost 8 bases, and 11 bases lay between the germline ends. The CDR3 has 14 residues. The germline gives CDR1 SGHTA, CDR2 FQGNSA. CDR3 loop: CASSLAGGLDEQFF. DNA for the CDR3: TGTGCCAGCAGCTTAGCCGGAGGGCTGGATGAGCAGTTCTTC. Full variable domain (outside the CDR3, taken from reference TRBV7-2 and TRBJ2-1): GAGVSQSPSNKVTEKGKDVELRCDPISGHTALYWYRQSLGQGLEFLIYFQGNSAPDKSGLPSDRFSAERTGGSVSTLTIQRTQQEDSAVYLCASSLAGGLDEQFFGPGTRLTVL.

This rearrangement joins TRBV5-8 to TRBJ2-1, with a possible D match to TRBD2 (6 bases). V lost 0 bases, J lost 2 bases, and 9 bases lay in between. Germline V lookup: CDR1 SGHTS, CDR2 YDEGEE. The CDR3 is 15 residues long. The CDR3 region is CASSLAGEPYNEQFF. The CDR3 DNA is TGTGCCAGCAGCTTGGCGGGAGAACCCTACAATGAGCAGTTCTTC. Using reference TRBV5-8 and TRBJ2-1 for the parts outside the CDR3, the full variable domain is EAGVTQSPTHLIKTRGQQATLRCSPISGHTSVYWYQQALGLGLQFLLWYDEGEERNRGNFPPRFSGRQFPNYSSELNVNALELEDSALYLCASSLAGEPYNEQFFGPGTRLTVL.

The chain uses TRBV5-4 and TRBJ2-7; TRBD1 agrees at 11 bases. CDR1 and CDR2 from the germline V gene are SGHNT and YYREEE (reference sequence). V shed 2 bases, J shed 2 bases, and the junction held 3 bases outside the gene matches. There are 15 residues in the CDR3. The CDR3 is CASSLPGQGAYEQYF. The DNA of the CDR3 is TGTGCCAGCAGCTTACCGGGACAGGGGGCCTACGAGCAGTACTTC.

CDR3 sequence: CASSERVFGVEQFF. CDR3 bases: TGTGCCAGCAGTGAAAGGGTATTCGGGGTTGAGCAGTTCTTC. The gene calls are TRBV2 and TRBJ2-1, with D perhaps TRBD2 (5 bases). V was clipped by 2 bases and J by 9 bases, with 14 bases between them. The CDR3 extends over 14 amino acids. The germline V gene encodes CDR1 SNHLY and CDR2 FYNNEI.

This chain connects TRBV29-1 to TRBJ2-7; 13 bases align to TRBD2. Germline-derived CDR1 and CDR2 are SQVTM and ANQGSEA. CDR3 length equals 13 residues. J lost 4 bases, V lost 6 bases, and 3 bases had no gene match. As DNA, the CDR3 is TGCAGCGTACGACTAGCGGGAGGATACGAGCAGTACTTC. This gives the protein CSVRLAGGYEQYF.

This clone was observed once. The chain employs TRBV4-2 and TRBJ2-7, with D perhaps given as TRBD1 or TRBD2 (6 bases each). The V end lost 4 bases, the J end lost 3 bases, and 16 bases lay between the germline ends. The CDR3 spans 15 residues. Germline V lookup: CDR1 LGHNA, CDR2 YNFKEQ. The CDR3 here is CASSPLGGGNYEQYF. CDR3 bases: TGTGCCAGCAGCCCATTGGGGGGCGGGAACTACGAGCAGTACTTC.

The chain couples TRBV18 to TRBJ2-1; 7 bases fit TRBD1. This CDR3 spans 14 amino acids. V gave up 3 bases and J gave up 6 bases; unmatched junction bases: 5. Per germline, CDR1 KGHSH and CDR2 LQKENI. In nucleotides, the CDR3 is TGTGCCAGCTCACCCCAAACAGGGGTCAATGAGCAGTTCTTC. Protein: CASSPQTGVNEQFF.

Only one count was recorded for this clone. The chain is built from TRBV28 and TRBJ2-5; the D is unclear. The germline V gene has CDR1 MDHEN and CDR2 SYDVKM. This CDR3 has 13 amino acids. Trimming removed 2 bases from V and 2 bases from J, with 6 bases in between. Here the CDR3 DNA reads TGTGCCAGCAGTTTAGGCAGACAAGAGACCCAGTACTTC. Protein: CASSLGRQETQYF.

The rearrangement uses TRBV11-2 and TRBJ2-1; D may be TRBD2 (7 bases). The germline CDR1 and CDR2 sequences are SGHAT and FQNNGV. Trimming removed 1 base at V and 4 bases at J, with 17 bases between. This CDR3 has 17 amino acids. This chain's CDR3 is CASSLGERRGPYNEQFF. The CDR3 DNA reads TGTGCCAGCAGCTTAGGAGAGCGGCGGGGGCCGTACAATGAGCAGTTCTTC.

The rearrangement uses TRBV13 and TRBJ2-1; 7 bases align to TRBD2. The CDR3 is 16 amino acids. Unmatched junction bases numbered 10, after V lost 5 bases and J lost 3 bases. Germline assignment: CDR1 PRHDT and CDR2 FYEKMQ (reference sequence). The CDR3 DNA sequence: TGTGCCAGCAGCAGTCTAGCGGCCCAGCTCTACAATGAGCAGTTCTTC. Translating gives CASSSLAAQLYNEQFF.